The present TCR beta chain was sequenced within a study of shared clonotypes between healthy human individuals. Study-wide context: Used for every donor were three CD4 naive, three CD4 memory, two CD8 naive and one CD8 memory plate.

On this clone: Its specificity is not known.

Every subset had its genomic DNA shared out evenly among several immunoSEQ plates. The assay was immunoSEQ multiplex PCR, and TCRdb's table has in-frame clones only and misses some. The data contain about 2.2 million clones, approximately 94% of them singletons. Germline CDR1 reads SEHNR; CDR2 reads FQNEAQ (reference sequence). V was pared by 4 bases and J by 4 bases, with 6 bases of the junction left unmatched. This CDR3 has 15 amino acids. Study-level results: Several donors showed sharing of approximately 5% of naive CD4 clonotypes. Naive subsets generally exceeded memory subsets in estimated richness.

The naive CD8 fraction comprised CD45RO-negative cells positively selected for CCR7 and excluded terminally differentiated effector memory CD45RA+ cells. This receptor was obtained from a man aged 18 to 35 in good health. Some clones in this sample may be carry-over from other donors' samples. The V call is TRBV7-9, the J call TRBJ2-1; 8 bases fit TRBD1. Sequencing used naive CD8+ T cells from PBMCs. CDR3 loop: CASSSGQGAYNEQFF. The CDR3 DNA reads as TGTGCCAGCAGCTCTGGGCAGGGGGCTTACAATGAGCAGTTCTTC. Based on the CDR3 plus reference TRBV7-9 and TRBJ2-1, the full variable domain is DTGVSQNPRHKITKRGQNVTFRCDPISEHNRLYWYRQTLGQGPEFLTYFQNEAQLEKSRLLSDRFSAERPKGSFSTLEIQRTEQGDSAMYLCASSSGQGAYNEQFFGPGTRLTVL.